The sequence of this T cell receptor beta chain was determined in a study of vaccination and CD4 T cells after COVID-19. On the study more broadly: Cells were stimulated with overlapping spike peptide pools from SARS-CoV-2, HCoV-NL63, HCoV-OC43 and HCoV-229E. Study results and limitations: Reactive clone data from convalescent patients indicated a median of about 86% appearing only post-vaccination.

As to treatment: approximately nine-day PBMC culture with coronavirus spike peptide pools or control peptides (ViraFEST assay). CD4+ T-cell collection from the unexposed donor predated the COVID-19 pandemic (2011-2018). The CDR3 consists of 14 residues. The germline V gene has CDR1 DFQATT and CDR2 SNEGSKA (reference sequence). Trimming shortened V by 4 bases and J by 1 base, and 13 bases separated the two germline ends. An Oncomine TCR Beta short-read assay was used to sequence the DNA from cultured CD4+ T cells. TCRdb itself ran the PCR reads through MiXCR, one entry per CDR3 protein. Found here are 3,500 to 4,500 distinct CDR3 sequences, roughly 60% of them singletons; the top ten hold around a third. For this clonotype: The target antigen is unknown.

The rearrangement links TRBV20-1 to TRBJ1-1, with a tentative D call TRBD1 (6 bases). The origin of this receptor is a human donor in good health. The sequenced sample consisted of CD4+ T cells from blood, cultured in vitro. CDR3 sequence (DNA): TGCAGTGCTATAAGTGACAGGCAGAACACTGAAGCTTTCTTT. Translated: CSAISDRQNTEAFF.